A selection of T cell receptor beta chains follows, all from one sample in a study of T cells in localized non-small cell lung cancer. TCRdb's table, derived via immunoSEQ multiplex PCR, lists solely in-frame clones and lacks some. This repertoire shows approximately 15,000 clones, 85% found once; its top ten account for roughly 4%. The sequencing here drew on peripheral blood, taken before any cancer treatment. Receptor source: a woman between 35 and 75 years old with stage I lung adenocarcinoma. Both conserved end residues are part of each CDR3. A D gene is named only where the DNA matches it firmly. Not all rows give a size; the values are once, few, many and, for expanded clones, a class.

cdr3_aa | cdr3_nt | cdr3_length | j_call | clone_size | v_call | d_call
CASSWDREGSGNTIYF | TGTGCCAGTAGTTGGGACAGGGAGGGTTCTGGAAACACCATATATTTT | 16 | TRBJ1-3 | NA | TRBV19 | TRBD1
CASSASGGASTYEQYF | TGTGCCAGCAGTGCATCCGGGGGGGCCTCCACGTACGAGCAGTACTTC | 16 | TRBJ2-7 | NA | TRBV25-1 | TRBD2
CASSPSVGTIYF | TGTGCCAGCAGCCCTTCGGTCGGCACCATATATTTT | 12 | TRBJ1-3 | NA | TRBV7-2 | NA
CASTRGLGSPLHF | TGTGCCAGCACCAGGGGGTTAGGTTCACCCCTCCACTTT | 13 | TRBJ1-6 | medium-sized | TRBV2 | TRBD1
CASSVRQGVLETQYF | TGTGCCAGCAGCGTGAGACAGGGAGTACTAGAGACCCAGTACTTC | 15 | TRBJ2-5 | NA | TRBV9 | TRBD1
CASMREVGYTF | TGTGCCAGCATGAGGGAGGTTGGCTACACCTTC | 11 | TRBJ1-2 | NA | TRBV2 | NA
CASRPPRVRGNTIYF | TGTGCCAGCAGACCCCCAAGGGTCCGTGGAAACACCATATATTTT | 15 | TRBJ1-3 | NA | TRBV6-1 | NA
CASSYTQTGYNEQFF | TGTGCCAGCAGCTATACTCAGACAGGTTACAATGAGCAGTTCTTC | 15 | TRBJ2-1 | NA | TRBV5-5 | NA
CASSQGSERGPYNEQFF | TGCGCCAGCAGCCAAGGGTCCGAGCGGGGGCCTTACAATGAGCAGTTCTTC | 17 | TRBJ2-1 | NA | TRBV4-3 | TRBD2
CASLGLTEAFF | TGTGCCAGCTTAGGACTTACTGAAGCTTTCTTT | 11 | TRBJ1-1 | NA | TRBV18 | NA
CASSVGYEQYF | TGTGCCAGCAGTGTTGGCTACGAGCAGTACTTC | 11 | TRBJ2-7 | NA | TRBV6-1 | NA